This TCR beta chain stems from a study of shared clonotypes between healthy human individuals. Naive CD4+ cells were CD45RA-selected; the remaining cells were memory. The protocol was immunoSEQ multiplex PCR, while the TCRdb copy is restricted to in-frame clones and leaves out a portion. The table has about 2.5 million clones, 92% seen once. CDR3 length equals 12 residues. V was trimmed by 3 bases and J by 7 bases, leaving 10 bases between them. In germline, CDR1 is KGHSH, CDR2 LQKENI. The chain joins TRBV18 to TRBJ2-7; D call uncertain. The sequencing input was naive CD4+ T cells from PBMCs. Subset specified: CD45RA+ positively selected. The receptor comes from a man between 18 and 29 years old in good health. Some clones in this sample may be carry-over from other donors' samples. This chain's CDR3 is CASSPPDQEQYF. CDR3 nucleotides: TGTGCCAGCTCACCTCCGGACCAAGAGCAGTACTTC.